These T cell receptor beta chains were read from a single sample in a study of neoadjuvant anti-PD-1 for oral cavity cancer. TCRdb keeps only in-frame clones here, not all; method: immunoSEQ multiplex PCR. The data contain around 60,000 clones, roughly 80% of them singletons. This sample comprised PBMCs, obtained before nivolumab (anti-PD-1) treatment. Every receptor here comes from a person aged 35 to 85 with oral cavity squamous cell carcinoma. The conserved cysteine and the conserved F or W are not part of the CDR3 here.

v_call	j_call	cdr3_aa
TRBV2	TRBJ1-1	ARSLLSGGLTEAF
TRBV5-8	TRBJ1-5	ASSLAGGPNQPQH
TRBV7-2	TRBJ2-3	ASSLGGASTDTQY
TRBV5-1	TRBJ1-6	ASSLPGVPPLH
TRBV7-9	TRBJ1-6	ASSSTFRIDSPLH
TRBV10-1	TRBJ2-3	ASKRGLAGTDTQY
TRBV11-2	TRBJ2-7	ASSPGSGSGYEQY
TRBV19	TRBJ1-2	ASSTEQVPSYGYT
TRBV11-3	TRBJ2-3	ASSTGIDTQY
TRBV18	TRBJ1-3	ASSPQGSGNTIY
TRBV19	TRBJ2-3	ASSASGRRDTQY
TRBV11-2	TRBJ1-3	ASSLEVRQNTGNTIY
TRBV5-6	TRBJ1-5	ASSLGRGVGPQH
TRBV29-1	TRBJ2-5	SVRQGQAQGTQY
TRBV7-2	TRBJ1-5	ASNTGTGPPSNQPQH
TRBV30	TRBJ1-1	ASRGGYTEAF
TRBV15	TRBJ2-7	ATSSVPLGTGSNEQY
TRBV7-9	TRBJ1-3	ASSLLDTIY
TRBV7-2	TRBJ2-3	ASSRSRGRTDTQY
TRBV7-8	TRBJ1-1	ASSFARDSKAF
TRBV2	TRBJ1-1	ASSATGGSTEAF
TRBV15	TRBJ2-7	ATSRDVQYEQY
TRBV27	TRBJ2-7	ASRATSTITSYEQY
TRBV4-1	TRBJ2-6	ASSQESGNPGANVLT
TRBV5-1	TRBJ2-1	ASSSGTGGAYNEQF
TRBV4-2	TRBJ2-6	ASSAQSSGANVLT
TRBV5-4	TRBJ2-2	ASSWNSRGTGELF
TRBV4-2	TRBJ1-1	ASSQEIGGEDTEAF
TRBV27	TRBJ1-2	ASSSVGVGYT
TRBV5-6	TRBJ2-5	ASSFPGLGGTQY
TRBV5-8	TRBJ2-1	ASSLGQARNEQF
TRBV5-6	TRBJ2-7	ASSYSGGTHEQY
TRBV11-2	TRBJ2-1	ASSPGLAGTNAYNEQF
TRBV2	TRBJ2-2	ASSEALRRGNTGELF
TRBV30	TRBJ1-6	AWVGGGGMLGIAPLH
TRBV5-5	TRBJ2-3	ASSSGQGPQY
TRBV25-1	TRBJ1-3	ASSDSGGLGNTIY
TRBV6-6	TRBJ1-2	ASSYSRLDSNYGYT
TRBV28	TRBJ2-1	ASSFLGLAGGGSPNEQF
TRBV7-9	TRBJ1-2	ASSLAKASGGYT
TRBV5-1	TRBJ1-1	ASSAGTANTEAF
TRBV6-1	TRBJ1-1	ASSYTEAF
TRBV5-1	TRBJ2-5	ASSFQGRQETQY
TRBV5-1	TRBJ2-6	ASSLQWSSGANVLT
TRBV19	TRBJ2-5	ASSRLAGKETQY
TRBV30	TRBJ2-2	AWSSLQAANTGELF
TRBV28	TRBJ2-7	ASCSLAGVYEQY
TRBV27	TRBJ2-7	ASSFSTGLSYEQY
TRBV6-4	TRBJ1-2	ASSDSSGYGGYT
TRBV29-1	TRBJ2-5	SVGLVGETQY
TRBV27	TRBJ1-6	ASRWWQDNSPLH
TRBV27	TRBJ2-5	ASSLLFVGGVPQETQY
TRBV9	TRBJ1-2	ASSDVFGANYGYT
TRBV11-2	TRBJ1-2	ASSRQGNYGYT
TRBV2	TRBJ1-1	ASSEAGSEAF
TRBV4-1	TRBJ2-7	ASSQDGGTYEQY
TRBV19	TRBJ1-2	ASSRYT
TRBV19	TRBJ2-7	ASSPTGPLEQY
TRBV5-5	TRBJ1-6	ASSHTTGHSPLH